Listed below are T cell receptor beta chains from one sample, sequenced in a study of Tregs in tolerant kidney transplant recipients. Measured with immunoSEQ multiplex PCR; TCRdb has only the in-frame clones, and not every one. Of 110,000 or so clones listed, around nine tenths are singletons. Sequenced sample: CD4+ T cells from blood. The origin of the receptors is a human donor in good health. Each CDR3 is given with its conserved first and last residue. A D gene is named only where the DNA matches it firmly. The size of a clone is reported for some rows only, either as once, few or many, or as a class for expanded clones.

TRBV19	.	TRBJ1-2	.	TGTGCCAGTAGTATCCCCCCCTCAAGGGGAAGTAGCTATGGCTACACCTTC	CASSIPPSRGSSYGYTF
TRBV9	.	TRBJ2-5	TRBD2	TGTGCCAGCAGCCCCCGGACTAGCCCAGAGACCCAGTACTTC	CASSPRTSPETQYF
TRBV7-9	.	TRBJ1-2	TRBD1	TGTGCCAGCAGCTACGGACAGGGAGGTGGCTACACCTTC	CASSYGQGGGYTF
TRBV10-1	few	TRBJ2-1	.	TGCGCCAGCAGCCAAAGAGGGGCTAGCACCGATGAGCAGTTCTTC	CASSQRGASTDEQFF
TRBV27	.	TRBJ2-2	.	TGTGCCAGCTCCCCGGGCGTTCCAGGGACGAACACCGGGGAGCTGTTTTTT	CASSPGVPGTNTGELFF
TRBV7-6	.	TRBJ2-5	TRBD2	TGTGCCAGCAGCCCCGGACTAGCCCGGGAGACCCAGTACTTC	CASSPGLARETQYF
TRBV4-1	.	TRBJ2-1	TRBD2	TGCGCCAGCAGCCAAGATGGCCTAGCGGGAGGGGTGTCCTACAATGAGCAGTTCTTC	CASSQDGLAGGVSYNEQFF
TRBV29-1	.	TRBJ1-3	.	TGCAGCGTTGAAGGGGAAAGGGCCAAGGGGCTAGGAAACACCATATATTTT	CSVEGERAKGLGNTIYF
TRBV5-8	.	TRBJ1-4	.	TGTGCCAGCAGCTTGCGGGGCACCATTGAAAAACTGTTTTTT	CASSLRGTIEKLFF
TRBV7-8	few	TRBJ2-7	TRBD2	TGTGCCAGCAGCTTTAGCGGGGGGGATTACGAGCAGTACTTC	CASSFSGGDYEQYF
TRBV29-1	.	TRBJ1-3	.	TGCAGCGTCTTCATCTCTGGAAACACCATATATTTT	CSVFISGNTIYF
TRBV19	.	TRBJ1-5	.	TGTGCCAGTAGTCAGGACTGGGATCAGCCCCAGCATTTT	CASSQDWDQPQHF
TRBV27	.	TRBJ1-1	.	TGTGCCAGCAGTTTGACAATGAACACTGAAGCTTTCTTT	CASSLTMNTEAFF
TRBV29-1	.	TRBJ2-2	.	TGCAGCGTTGACCCCCACAGTGGAAGGACCGGGGAGCTGTTTTTT	CSVDPHSGRTGELFF
TRBV4-1	.	TRBJ2-4	TRBD2	TGCGCCAGCAGCCCCCCCGGGACTAGCGGGGCCAAAAACATTCAGTACTTC	CASSPPGTSGAKNIQYF